This T cell receptor beta chain appears in the sequencing data of a study of T cells in localized non-small cell lung cancer. Data came from immunoSEQ multiplex PCR; TCRdb stores just in-frame clones and leaves some out. The sample lists tens of thousands of clones, 75% to 90% occurring once. V trimming: 1 base; J trimming: 5 bases; junction bases outside the gene matches: 7. In germline, CDR1 is MGHRA, CDR2 YSYEKL. This CDR3 contains 15 residues. The specimen comprised peripheral blood, sampled before any cancer treatment. This receptor was taken from a man aged 35-75 years with stage I squamous cell lung carcinoma. The V call is TRBV4-1, the J call TRBJ1-2; TRBD1 matches at 7 bases. The CDR3 DNA is TGCGCCAGCAGCCAAGTCCAGGGGGTGGGGTATGGCTACACCTTC. Its translation: CASSQVQGVGYGYTF.